This entry is about one T cell receptor (beta chain). No antigen is known for it. The data were obtained in a study of cytomegalovirus exposure and HLA in healthy donors. The PCR was carried out with 60 Vbeta primers and 13 Jbeta primers. Here immunoSEQ multiplex PCR was the method, and the copy in TCRdb shows in-frame clones only, minus some. The sample totals more than 140,000 clones. General study findings and limits: 87-base-pair reads could not separate some V segments, including TRBV6-2 and TRBV6-3.

The CDR3 contains 12 residues. Germline CDR1 SGDLS, CDR2 YYNGEE. The germline V and J ends were trimmed by 7 bases and 2 bases, with 10 bases remaining between them. This chain joins TRBV9 and TRBJ2-7; D is unclear. The sequence was obtained from a woman under 30 in good health and CMV-seronegative. What was sequenced was PBMCs. This CDR3 reads CASGPNTYEQYF. Here the CDR3 DNA reads TGTGCCAGCGGCCCCAATACCTACGAGCAGTACTTC.